This note documents a single T cell receptor (beta chain) sequence. A single count supports this clone. Its recognized antigen is unknown. Nothing much larger sits one base from this clone, and base qualities are not available. TCRbeta CDR3 regions were amplified from genomic DNA by means of the immunoSEQ Assay, a bias-controlled multiplex PCR. Per the authors' processing: The number of nucleated cells in each sample was estimated by amplification of reference gene primers within the assay. To quantify the absolute abundance of each unique TCRbeta CDR3 rearrangement, sequence reads were collapsed and filtered. Productive Simpson clonality was computed per sample as the square root of Simpson's diversity index over productive rearrangements. TCRdb limited this immuneACCESS table to in-frame rearrangements with V and J called. A share of clones is missing; checked studies link under half to unresolved V genes, and the rest is unexplained. The V and J calls and clone size were taken over from that table, and D and trimming were inferred from the DNA. This sample holds a few hundred thousand clones; approximately 86% were observed only once. The top ten constitute about 9.8% of the sample.

Collaborating institutions collected whole blood in K2EDTA tubes following their own protocols. For TCRbeta analysis, collaborators shipped samples as frozen whole blood, isolated PBMCs, or DNA extracted from either of those sample types. This sample stems from a study of blood T cell repertoires in COVID-19 (dated by TCRdb to 2020 to 2022). Some background on the complete study: The collaborator samples originated in the United States, Italy and Spain and spanned the acute and convalescent phases of COVID-19. The material from the prospective study consisted of cDNA or gDNA derived from T cells, B-cell-depleted T cells, or PBMCs. Subjects who had been exposed to COVID-19, were actively infected with it, or had recovered from it provided the deeply sampled blood TCRbeta repertoires that made up the dataset. The repertoires were released in a freely available public database intended as a resource for research on the immune response to SARS-CoV-2. The samples were drawn from two sources: the first 160 participants of the ongoing ImmuneRACE study, and 1,000 to 1,500 subjects contributed by 6 global collaborators. Nearly every sample came with metadata listing a de-identified subject ID, COVID-19 status, age in years and sex. Where available, HLA class I and class II types were taken from metadata supplied by the sample provider and were not determined by assay-based typing.

The research as a whole found: The quantity of clinical and demographic metadata differed by source and by participant and was supplied without curation.

The germline V gene specifies SQVTM as CDR1 and ANQGSEA as CDR2. The germline V and J ends show losses of 0 bases and 5 bases respectively, and no gene match explains 16 bases of the junction. Counted from cysteine to phenylalanine, this CDR3 has 18 amino acids. The DNA shown is the 54-base CDR3, in frame from base 1. The TCR comes from a man aged 18 to 29 with active or convalescent COVID-19. Sequencing was performed on peripheral blood. Rearrangement joined TRBV29-1 to TRBJ1-2; 9 junctional bases match TRBD1. The nucleotides are TGCAGCGTTGAAGAGGATAATAAATACAGGGGGCAAGGTTATGGCTACACCTTC. This is translated as CSVEEDNKYRGQGYGYTF.